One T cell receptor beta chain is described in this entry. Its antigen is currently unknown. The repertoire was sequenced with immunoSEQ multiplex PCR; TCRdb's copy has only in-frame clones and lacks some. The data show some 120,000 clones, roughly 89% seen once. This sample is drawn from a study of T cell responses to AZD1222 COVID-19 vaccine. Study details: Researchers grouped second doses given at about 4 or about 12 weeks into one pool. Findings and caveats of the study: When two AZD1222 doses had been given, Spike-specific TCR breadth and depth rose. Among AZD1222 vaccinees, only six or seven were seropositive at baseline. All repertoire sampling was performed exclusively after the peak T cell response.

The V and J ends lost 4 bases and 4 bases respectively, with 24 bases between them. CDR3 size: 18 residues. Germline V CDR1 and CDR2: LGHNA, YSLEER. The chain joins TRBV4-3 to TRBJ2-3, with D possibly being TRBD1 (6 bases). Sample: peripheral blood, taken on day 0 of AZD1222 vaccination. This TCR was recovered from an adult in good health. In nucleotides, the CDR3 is TGCGCCAGCAGCCGGGGTTATACACAGGGTCGAGGGTCAGATACGCAGTATTTT. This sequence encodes CASSRGYTQGRGSDTQYF.